This entry is about one T cell receptor (beta chain). The antigen remains unidentified. Primed by a sample-barcoded 5' primer and a J-beta primer mix, a second PCR proceeded for about 6 to 11 cycles. TCRdb processed the 5' RACE reads anew with MiXCR; each CDR3 protein has one entry. This table has about 1.8 million distinct CDR3 sequences, about 49% appearing once. The CDR3 is 15 amino acids. V was cut by 0 bases and J by 4 bases, with 10 bases left in between. Germline assignment: CDR1 LNHNV and CDR2 YYDKDF (reference sequence). These data come from a study of blood T cells in healthy people across ages. Findings and limits, study-wide: Lack of knowledge of donor CMV status possibly confounded expanded clonotype changes.

The TCR comes from a woman in her forties in good health. Sequencing was performed on blood. V and J are TRBV15 and TRBJ1-5; maybe TRBD1 (5 bases). The DNA of the CDR3 is TGTGCCACCAGCAGAGATCAGGGACTGAATCAGCCCCAGCATTTT. It yields the protein CATSRDQGLNQPQHF.